The present TCR beta chain was sequenced within a study of memory B cells and T cells in multiple sclerosis. Study-wide results and caveats: Shared clonotype counts depended on differing compartment clone-set sizes and were normalized.

Method: immunoSEQ multiplex PCR; TCRdb's copy keeps in-frame clones and lacks some. The sample gives about 32,000 clones, about 83% of which show up once; less than 3.5% is in the top ten. CFSE-dim autoproliferating and CFSE-high non-proliferating T cells from unstimulated culture were sequenced separately. Pooled replicate wells came from 5x10^7 CFSE-labeled PBMCs cultured about seven days without stimulus. PBMCs were labeled with roughly 0.49 uM CFSE and cultured without exogenous stimuli. Notes on this clone: The antigen is undetermined.

CDR1 MNHEY and CDR2 SMNVEV come from the germline V gene (reference sequence). Trimming removed 6 bases from V and 4 bases from J, with 16 bases in between. The CDR3 is made up of 15 amino acids. Sequencing was done on a sample of PBMCs from blood kept in culture. The chain has TRBV27 and TRBJ1-5; D possibly corresponds to TRBD1 (6 bases). The receptor was isolated from a human donor with multiple sclerosis. DNA for the CDR3: TGTGCCAGCAGGGTAGTAGGGGGAGGGAATCAGCCCCAGCATTTT. Its protein product is CASRVVGGGNQPQHF.